This passage covers 5 T cell receptor beta chains from one sample sequenced in a study of CD8+CD57+ T cells in acquired aplastic anemia. Genomic DNA, serving as template, underwent TCR beta VDJ and CDR3 profiling. TCRdb recomputed calls from the reads with MiXCR, one row per CDR3 protein. The sample has 95,000 to 120,000 distinct CDR3 sequences; around half are singletons. The sequencing input was sorted CD4+, CD8+, or CD8+CD57+ T cells (not recorded which) from PBMCs. These receptors originate from a human donor in good health, serving as a control.

A note on this clonotype: At one end, the junction sequence differs from germline, possibly due to a read error. The V gene is TRBV10-3, the J gene TRBJ1-1; 11 bases line up with TRBD1. The CDR3 contains 16 residues. Per germline, CDR1 ENHRY and CDR2 SYGVKD. CDR3: CAISGQTDRGHTEASF. DNA for the CDR3: TGTGCCATCAGTGGACAAACGGACAGGGGGCATACTGAAGCTTCCTTT.

This clonotype showed up many times. V gene TRBV24-1 combines with J gene TRBJ1-5; 8 bases align to TRBD1. V was clipped by 6 bases and J by 3 bases; unmatched bases: 6. The CDR3 is 15 amino acids. CDR1 KGHDR and CDR2 SFDVKD come from the germline V gene. The CDR3 sequence is CATSQTGVANQPQHF. DNA for the CDR3: TGTGCCACCAGTCAGACAGGGGTCGCCAATCAGCCCCAGCATTTT.

On this clonotype itself: The junction and the germline gene differ at one end; a read error may be behind it. The V gene is TRBV25-1, the J gene TRBJ1-1; 10 positions agree with TRBD1. The V gene's germline CDR1 is MGHDK and CDR2 SYGVNS. The CDR3 is 14 residues long. The chain's CDR3 is CASSLFAGTGEAFF. The CDR3 bases are TGTGCCAGCAGTTTGTTCGCCGGGACAGGGGAAGCCTTCTTT.

This clonotype was observed a single time. The chain links TRBV15 to TRBJ2-1; D may match TRBD1 or TRBD2 (5 bases each). This CDR3 region has 15 residues. V shed 0 bases and J shed 8 bases, with 14 bases lying between them. From germline, CDR1 is LNHNV and CDR2 YYDKDF (reference sequence). The chain's CDR3 is CATSRDRTGRHEQFF. The CDR3 DNA reads TGTGCCACCAGCAGAGATCGGACGGGGCGGCATGAGCAGTTCTTC.

Comment on this clonotype: A read error may produce the germline difference seen at one junction end. The chain uses TRBV5-4 and TRBJ1-1; no clear D gene. This CDR3 comprises 13 residues. Germline V lookup: CDR1 SGHNT, CDR2 YYREEE (reference sequence). CDR3 bases: TGTGCCAGCAGCTTCCCTCTCCAGCGGGAGGCTTCCTTT. This translates into CASSFPLQREASF.